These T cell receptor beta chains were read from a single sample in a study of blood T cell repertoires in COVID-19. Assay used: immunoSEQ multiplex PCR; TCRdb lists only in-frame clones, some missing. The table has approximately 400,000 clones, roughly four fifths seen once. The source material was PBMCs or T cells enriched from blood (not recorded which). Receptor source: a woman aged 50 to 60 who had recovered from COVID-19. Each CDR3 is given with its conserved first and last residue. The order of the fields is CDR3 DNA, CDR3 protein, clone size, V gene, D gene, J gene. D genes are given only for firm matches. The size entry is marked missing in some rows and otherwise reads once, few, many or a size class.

DNA: TGTGCCAGCTCACCACCGATCGTAGTTGAGCGGGGGGACTACAATGAGCAGTTCTTC
CDR3: CASSPPIVVERGDYNEQFF
size: -
V: TRBV18
D: TRBD2
J: TRBJ2-1

DNA: TGTGCCAGCAGATCTAACAGGGTCTCTGGGGCCAACGTCCTGACTTTC
CDR3: CASRSNRVSGANVLTF
size: -
V: TRBV7-2
D: -
J: TRBJ2-6

DNA: TGTGCCAGCAGCTTAGCTTTGACAACAGTCGTCCTCGGTGAAGCTTTCTTT
CDR3: CASSLALTTVVLGEAFF
size: -
V: TRBV7-2
D: -
J: TRBJ1-1

DNA: TGTGCCAGCAGCCCGGGGGGTGTGGAAGGCTACACCTTC
CDR3: CASSPGGVEGYTF
size: -
V: TRBV12-3/TRBV12-4
D: -
J: TRBJ1-2

DNA: TGTGCCAGCAGTTTCCGGCTAGCGGGAGGAGAGACCCAGTACTTC
CDR3: CASSFRLAGGETQYF
size: few
V: TRBV27
D: TRBD2
J: TRBJ2-5

DNA: TGTGCCAGCAGCATGACACAGGGATCTGGGGCCAACGTCCTGACTTTC
CDR3: CASSMTQGSGANVLTF
size: -
V: TRBV13
D: -
J: TRBJ2-6

DNA: TGTGCCAGTAGTATATTGGGGGGGCACACTGAAGCTTTCTTT
CDR3: CASSILGGHTEAFF
size: -
V: TRBV19
D: -
J: TRBJ1-1

DNA: TGCGCCAGCAGCTTGACCACAGGGACTGAAGCTTTCTTT
CDR3: CASSLTTGTEAFF
size: -
V: TRBV5-1
D: -
J: TRBJ1-1

DNA: TGTGCCACGGAGGATCACCAAGAGACCCAGTACTTC
CDR3: CATEDHQETQYF
size: -
V: TRBV6-5
D: -
J: TRBJ2-5

DNA: TGTGCCAGCAGCTTAGACCTACAGGGGGGGATACGGTACGAGCAGTACTTC
CDR3: CASSLDLQGGIRYEQYF
size: -
V: TRBV7-9
D: -
J: TRBJ2-7

DNA: TGTGCCAGCAGACTGGCTAGCGGGGGATCATACGGGGAGCTGTTTTTT
CDR3: CASRLASGGSYGELFF
size: few
V: TRBV7-9
D: TRBD2
J: TRBJ2-2

DNA: TGTGCCAGCAGACGGACAGGGCCAACCGGGGAGCTGTTTTTT
CDR3: CASRRTGPTGELFF
size: -
V: TRBV7-6
D: TRBD1
J: TRBJ2-2

DNA: TGCGCCAGCAGCTTGAAATCGGGGACAGGGTTCGACGAGCAGTACTTC
CDR3: CASSLKSGTGFDEQYF
size: once
V: TRBV5-1
D: TRBD1
J: TRBJ2-7

DNA: TGCGCCAGCAGTACTGCCGGGGACAGACTCTCCTATAATTCACCCCTCCACTTT
CDR3: CASSTAGDRLSYNSPLHF
size: once
V: TRBV5-1
D: TRBD1
J: TRBJ1-6

DNA: TGTGCCAGCAGCCCGGGACAGGGTTCACCCCTCCACTTT
CDR3: CASSPGQGSPLHF
size: few
V: TRBV9
D: TRBD1
J: TRBJ1-6

DNA: TGTGCCAGCAGTCGAGGGACAGCGAACACTGAAGCTTTCTTT
CDR3: CASSRGTANTEAFF
size: -
V: TRBV27
D: TRBD1
J: TRBJ1-1

DNA: TGTGCCAGCAGTTACTCGACGGGACAGGGCAACTATGGCTACACCTTC
CDR3: CASSYSTGQGNYGYTF
size: -
V: TRBV6-2/TRBV6-3
D: TRBD1
J: TRBJ1-2

DNA: TGTGCCAGCAGTATAACGACAGGGCCCTTGGACTACACCTTC
CDR3: CASSITTGPLDYTF
size: -
V: TRBV28
D: TRBD1
J: TRBJ1-2

DNA: TGTGCCAGCAGTACCGGACAGGGAATGGACCTCCACTTT
CDR3: CASSTGQGMDLHF
size: -
V: TRBV6-5
D: TRBD1
J: TRBJ1-6

DNA: TGTGCCAGCAGCGTCTTTCCCGGACTAGGAGATGATGAGCAGTTCTTC
CDR3: CASSVFPGLGDDEQFF
size: -
V: TRBV9
D: TRBD2
J: TRBJ2-1

DNA: TGTGCCAGCAGCCTGGGACAGGGTTTAGGCGACGAGCAGTACTTC
CDR3: CASSLGQGLGDEQYF
size: -
V: TRBV5-4
D: TRBD1
J: TRBJ2-7

DNA: TGTGCCAGCGGAGGACAGGCGGTGGAGACCCAGTACTTC
CDR3: CASGGQAVETQYF
size: -
V: TRBV7-2
D: TRBD1
J: TRBJ2-5

DNA: TGTGCCAGTAGAAGGACAGGCATGAACTATGGCTACACCTTC
CDR3: CASRRTGMNYGYTF
size: -
V: TRBV19
D: TRBD1
J: TRBJ1-2

DNA: TGTGCCAGCAGCTTCCGGACAGGGAACTATGGCTACACCTTC
CDR3: CASSFRTGNYGYTF
size: -
V: TRBV5-5
D: TRBD1
J: TRBJ1-2

DNA: TGTGCCAGCAGACCGCGGGTGGCCTCTGTAGGTGATCAGCCCCAGCATTTT
CDR3: CASRPRVASVGDQPQHF
size: -
V: TRBV28
D: -
J: TRBJ1-5

DNA: TGTGCCAGCTCGAGCGGACAGGGGAACTATGGCTACACCTTC
CDR3: CASSSGQGNYGYTF
size: -
V: TRBV18
D: TRBD1
J: TRBJ1-2

DNA: TGTGCCAGTAGTATGGGACACCTCATCTTCTATGGCTACACCTTC
CDR3: CASSMGHLIFYGYTF
size: -
V: TRBV19
D: -
J: TRBJ1-2

DNA: TGTGCCAGCAGTTTTTTCGGGAATTATGGCTACACCTTC
CDR3: CASSFFGNYGYTF
size: -
V: TRBV28
D: -
J: TRBJ1-2

DNA: TGTGCCAGCAGCCCCGCCCCAGGGTTGAGCTATGGCTACACCTTC
CDR3: CASSPAPGLSYGYTF
size: once
V: TRBV7-8
D: -
J: TRBJ1-2

DNA: TGTGCCAGCAGACAACAGGGGGCCTATGGAAACACCATATATTTT
CDR3: CASRQQGAYGNTIYF
size: -
V: TRBV7-2
D: TRBD1
J: TRBJ1-3

DNA: TGTGCCAGCCCCCCAACTACGGGGGCAGATACGCAGTATTTT
CDR3: CASPPTTGADTQYF
size: -
V: TRBV28
D: -
J: TRBJ2-3

DNA: TGTGCCAGCAGCCAAGGGGCTGGCTACACCTTC
CDR3: CASSQGAGYTF
size: -
V: TRBV6-6
D: -
J: TRBJ1-2

DNA: TGTGCCAGCAGCTTAGATGGGACAGGGAAAGAGACCCAGTACTTC
CDR3: CASSLDGTGKETQYF
size: few
V: TRBV7-6
D: TRBD1
J: TRBJ2-5

DNA: TGTGCCAGCAGCTCCCGGGAGAAGCAGTTCTTC
CDR3: CASSSREKQFF
size: -
V: TRBV5-6
D: -
J: TRBJ2-1

DNA: TGTGCCAGTCTCGATTTCGGTAGCTATGGCTACACCTTC
CDR3: CASLDFGSYGYTF
size: -
V: TRBV28
D: -
J: TRBJ1-2

DNA: TGTGCCAGCAGCACCACCTCTCCGACAGGGGTTTACGAGCAGTACTTC
CDR3: CASSTTSPTGVYEQYF
size: -
V: TRBV7-9
D: TRBD1
J: TRBJ2-7

DNA: TGTGCCACCAGCAGACCCTCCCGGGACAGGGGCTTCAATGAGCAGTTCTTC
CDR3: CATSRPSRDRGFNEQFF
size: -
V: TRBV15
D: TRBD1
J: TRBJ2-1

DNA: TGTGCATCCCAGCTCGCGGGCCCTCATGGGACCCTCCACTTT
CDR3: CASQLAGPHGTLHF
size: -
V: TRBV6-5
D: -
J: TRBJ1-6

DNA: TGTGCCAGCAGTGCGAATTCACCCCTCCACTTT
CDR3: CASSANSPLHF
size: once
V: TRBV28
D: -
J: TRBJ1-6

DNA: TGTGCCAGCAGGCGTAGCAGATCAACTAATGAAAAACTGTTTTTT
CDR3: CASRRSRSTNEKLFF
size: -
V: TRBV7-9
D: -
J: TRBJ1-4

DNA: TGTGCCAGCAGTTACTCCAGGGACTCTGGAAACACCATATATTTT
CDR3: CASSYSRDSGNTIYF
size: -
V: TRBV6-5
D: -
J: TRBJ1-3

DNA: TGTGCCAGCAGTTTACCCCCACTGGGACAGGGAACGATTCATGGCTACACCTTC
CDR3: CASSLPPLGQGTIHGYTF
size: -
V: TRBV27
D: TRBD1
J: TRBJ1-2

DNA: TGTGCTAGTGGTTTACGCGTTGAGGAGACCCAGTACTTC
CDR3: CASGLRVEETQYF
size: once
V: TRBV12-5
D: -
J: TRBJ2-5

DNA: TGTGCCAGCAGTTTCGGACAGGGTGATGGCTACACCTTC
CDR3: CASSFGQGDGYTF
size: few
V: TRBV12-3/TRBV12-4
D: TRBD1
J: TRBJ1-2

DNA: TGTGCCAGCAGCGACCCAACAGGAGGCTACACCTTC
CDR3: CASSDPTGGYTF
size: few
V: TRBV6-5
D: -
J: TRBJ1-2

DNA: TGTGCCAGCAGCCAAGCGACCGGGGTGAGTGAAAAACTGTTTTTT
CDR3: CASSQATGVSEKLFF
size: -
V: TRBV4-2
D: -
J: TRBJ1-4

DNA: TGTGCCAGCAGCTTCGGCGGGACGTCTTACTACGAGCAGTACTTC
CDR3: CASSFGGTSYYEQYF
size: once
V: TRBV5-6
D: -
J: TRBJ2-7

DNA: TGTGCCAGCAGCTTAGTAGTGGGGACAGGGGGCGCAGATGGCTACACCTTC
CDR3: CASSLVVGTGGADGYTF
size: -
V: TRBV7-9
D: TRBD1
J: TRBJ1-2

DNA: TGTGCCAGTAGTAAAGCTGGGACGGCCGGCGGGAGTTGGGGCTACACCTTC
CDR3: CASSKAGTAGGSWGYTF
size: -
V: TRBV19
D: -
J: TRBJ1-2

DNA: TGCAGCGTGCAGGGTGTAGGCGGCACTGAAGCTTTCTTT
CDR3: CSVQGVGGTEAFF
size: once
V: TRBV29-1
D: -
J: TRBJ1-1

DNA: TGTGCCAGCAGGGGACAGGGTGTAGGACCCCTCCACTTT
CDR3: CASRGQGVGPLHF
size: -
V: TRBV6-5
D: TRBD1
J: TRBJ1-6

DNA: TGTGCCAGCAGCCGGGGACAGCAGAATGAAAAACTGTTTTTT
CDR3: CASSRGQQNEKLFF
size: -
V: TRBV9
D: TRBD1
J: TRBJ1-4

DNA: TGTGCCAGCAGCCAAATGACAGGGGAGGTGTCTTACGAGCAGTACTTC
CDR3: CASSQMTGEVSYEQYF
size: -
V: TRBV14
D: TRBD1
J: TRBJ2-7

DNA: TGTGCCACCATTGGCACGGGACTAGCGGGGGGTGAGCAGTTCTTC
CDR3: CATIGTGLAGGEQFF
size: -
V: TRBV19
D: TRBD2
J: TRBJ2-1

DNA: TGCGCCAGCAGTCCCGAGGGACAGGGGTATGGCTACACCTTC
CDR3: CASSPEGQGYGYTF
size: -
V: TRBV5-1
D: TRBD1
J: TRBJ1-2

DNA: TGTGCCAGCAGTTACAGGGGGACGGCCGTTGAAGCTTTCTTT
CDR3: CASSYRGTAVEAFF
size: -
V: TRBV6-5
D: -
J: TRBJ1-1

DNA: TGTGCCAGAAGCTTCCTAGCGGGAGCTCACGAGCAGTACTTC
CDR3: CARSFLAGAHEQYF
size: -
V: TRBV5-3
D: TRBD2
J: TRBJ2-7